The entry below gives a single TCR beta chain sequence along with its context. Antigen unknown. These data belong to a study of beta chain features in type 1 diabetes. Study at large: Patient and healthy donor groups were alike in age, gender and cell yields.

Expressed TCRB transcripts were sequenced because the entire RNA isolate underwent reverse transcription. Libraries were prepared by immunoSEQ multiplex PCR; TCRdb keeps only in-frame clonotypes and omits some of them. Of around 340,000 clones listed, 9.3% were seen once; the top ten hold about 1%. Whole-study results and caveats: Among type 1 diabetes patients, VDJ junctions had fewer insertions and more deletions. Shortening of TCRB CDR3s, moderate but significant, appeared in all four CD4+ subsets of Type 1 diabetes patients.

The receptor's source is a man aged 25 to 40 with type 1 diabetes. The sequenced material came from central memory CD4+ T cells from blood.

The CDR3 DNA is TGTGCCAGCAGGTCCTCGAAGGCCCGTGAATGGAACAATGAGCAGTTCTTC. The encoded protein is CASRSSKAREWNNEQFF. V gene TRBV28 combines with J gene TRBJ2-1; D not certain. Deletions cut 6 bases from V and 5 bases from J, with 23 bases between. This CDR3 spans 17 amino acids. CDR1 is MDHEN and CDR2 is SYDVKM in the germline V gene.